This T cell receptor beta chain was identified during a study of blood T cell repertoires in COVID-19. Study-level information: Samples of COVID-19 (acute and convalescent) were obtained from the United States, Italy and Spain. The analysed material was cDNA or gDNA that came from T cells, B-cell-depleted T cells, or PBMCs.

Between the trimmed V and J ends, which lost 1 base and 0 bases, there was a span of 10 bases. Germline V CDR1 and CDR2: SGHTA, FQGNSA. The CDR3 is 17 amino acids. Original data processing: Amplification with reference gene primers provided the estimates of nucleated cell counts. Generated by immunoSEQ multiplex PCR, the TCRdb table keeps only in-frame clones and is missing some. The V and J calls and the clone size are those of that table, but D and trimming were determined from the DNA. The sample carries about 440,000 clones, 85% to 90% recorded once. This clone was recorded a few times. V is TRBV7-2 and J is TRBJ1-6; D call uncertain. Specimen: peripheral blood. The TCR originated in a woman aged 25 to 39 with acute or convalescent COVID-19. CDR3 protein: CASSLGWPSSYNSPLHF. The CDR3 coding sequence is TGTGCCAGCAGCTTAGGCTGGCCATCCTCCTATAATTCACCCCTCCACTTT.